This entry is about one TCR beta chain. Its antigen is not identified. Primers for the PCR totalled 60 Vbeta and 13 Jbeta. Sequencing was performed with immunoSEQ multiplex PCR; in TCRdb, only in-frame clones are kept and a portion is missing. This table holds 100,000 to 150,000 clones, about 84% found once. This CDR3 is built from 13 residues. The V gene lost 7 bases and the J gene lost 9 bases, with 13 bases spanning the gap. The germline CDR1 and CDR2 sequences are MNHEY and SVGAGI. This record comes from a study of cytomegalovirus exposure and HLA in healthy donors. Overall study results and limits: Analyzed later, most CMV-associated TCR beta chains appeared HLA-restricted.

The clonotype originates from a man aged 35-49 years in good health and CMV-seronegative. The sequenced sample consisted of PBMCs. The rearrangement links TRBV6-5 to TRBJ1-6; TRBD1 is a possible D gene (5 bases). CDR3 sequence reads: CASMSGQSSPLHF. Here the CDR3 DNA reads TGTGCCAGCATGTCAGGGCAGTCTTCACCCCTCCACTTT.